Following are 18 T cell receptor beta chains from one sample sequenced in a study of early stage breast cancer tumors. TCRdb's copy holds only in-frame clones and misses some; the assay was immunoSEQ multiplex PCR. The table has fewer than 9,000 clones, 62% seen once. Sequenced: breast tumor tissue. These receptors came from a person between 70 and 80 years old with breast cancer.

The chain uses TRBV28 and TRBJ2-5; TRBD1 aligns across 9 bases. CDR1 and CDR2 from the germline V gene are MDHEN and SYDVKM. The CDR3 contains 14 residues. After removal of 8 bases from V and 5 bases from J, the junction contained 9 bases not matched to a gene. Here the CDR3 reads CASEKGQGAETQYF. Written as DNA, the CDR3 is TGTGCCAGCGAAAAGGGACAGGGAGCCGAGACCCAGTACTTC.

This clone appeared a single time. The rearrangement uses TRBV9 and TRBJ2-5; D perhaps matches TRBD1 (6 bases). With 4 bases removed from V and 5 bases from J, the gap between germline ends came to 9 bases. Germline-derived CDR1 and CDR2 are SGDLS and YYNGEE. The CDR3 sequence is 12 residues long. CDR3 bases: TGTGCCAGCAGCCCTCAGGGGGAGACCCAGTACTTC. Translating it yields CASSPQGETQYF. The whole variable domain, remainder taken from reference TRBV9 and TRBJ2-5, is DSGVTQTPKHLITATGQRVTLRCSPRSGDLSVYWYQQSLDQGLQFLIQYYNGEERAKGNILERFSAQQFPDLHSELNLSSLELGDSALYFCASSPQGETQYFGPGTRLLVL.

This clone was observed a handful of times. The chain recombines TRBV7-8 with TRBJ2-3; D is undetermined. CDR3 length equals 15 residues. The germline gives CDR1 SGHVS, CDR2 FQNEAQ. Trimming took 7 bases from V and 3 from J, leaving 17 bases between them. The CDR3 protein is CASNPRSEATDTQYF. DNA for the CDR3: TGTGCCAGCAACCCGCGGAGTGAGGCAACAGATACGCAGTATTTT.

The gene calls are TRBV6-5 and TRBJ1-1, with D possibly being TRBD1 (5 bases). Germline CDR1 reads MNHEY; CDR2 reads SVGAGI. Trimming cost V 5 bases and J 8 bases, with 12 bases left between them. CDR3 length: 12 residues. The CDR3 is CASSPGTREAFF. In nucleotides, the CDR3 is TGTGCCAGCAGTCCCGGGACTCGAGAAGCTTTCTTT.

This clone was seen a handful of times. The V call is TRBV19, the J call TRBJ1-5, with 10 bases that match TRBD1. V was pared by 5 bases and J by 4 bases, with 8 bases of the junction left unmatched. Germline CDR1 reads LNHDA; CDR2 reads SQIVND (reference sequence). The CDR3 is 16 residues long. CDR3 amino acids: CASSPRDRGVNQPQHF. CDR3 nucleotides: TGTGCCAGTAGTCCCCGGGACAGGGGAGTTAATCAGCCCCAGCATTTT.

This clone occurred a few times. The chain is built from TRBV6-1 and TRBJ1-3; no clear D. Germline V lookup: CDR1 MNHNS, CDR2 SASEGT. The ends were cut back, 7 bases at V and 6 bases at J, with 13 bases in the middle. The CDR3 has 13 amino acids. Here the CDR3 reads CASTYSLQNTIYF. The DNA of the CDR3 is TGTGCCAGCACTTACAGTCTCCAAAACACCATATATTTT.

The genes are TRBV9 and TRBJ1-2, with D possibly matching TRBD1 (6 bases). The CDR3 extends over 13 amino acids. The germline gives CDR1 SGDLS, CDR2 YYNGEE. The ends were cut back, 4 bases at V and 6 bases at J, with 13 bases in the middle. CDR3 amino acids: CASSPSGAHGYTF. The CDR3 DNA is TGTGCCAGCAGCCCCTCAGGGGCCCATGGCTACACCTTC.

There are a few counts of this clone. V and J are TRBV28 and TRBJ1-2; TRBD1 is a possible D gene (5 bases). CDR1 is MDHEN, CDR2 SYDVKM, per germline. V dropped 1 base and J dropped 4 bases, with 13 bases sitting between them. This CDR3 contains 15 residues. Here the CDR3 DNA reads TGTGCCAGCAGTTTATTGGTGACAGTAGGCTATGGCTACACCTTC. Translation gives CASSLLVTVGYGYTF.

The J gene is TRBJ2-1, the V gene TRBV7-6, with a weak D call TRBD2 (5 bases). Trimming took 5 bases from V and 10 from J, leaving 15 bases between them. The CDR3 has 13 residues. Germline lookup yields CDR1 SGHVS and CDR2 FNYEAQ. The CDR3 DNA reads TGTGCCAGCAGCCCCCCCGGGGTTGGCGAGCAGTTCTTC. Translation gives CASSPPGVGEQFF.

The rearrangement links TRBV10-3 to TRBJ2-3; 9 bases are a match to TRBD2. Germline loops: CDR1 ENHRY, CDR2 SYGVKD. The ends lost 5 bases at V and 2 bases at J; junction bases unmatched: 5. The CDR3 consists of 15 residues. CDR3 loop: CAISSGGRYTDTQYF. The CDR3, as DNA: TGTGCCATCAGTAGCGGGGGGCGCTACACAGATACGCAGTATTTT.

The chain couples TRBV7-8 to TRBJ2-1, with D possibly being TRBD1 (5 bases). Trimming left V 3 bases short and J 9 bases short, with 12 bases between. Germline values: CDR1 SGHVS, CDR2 FQNEAQ. The CDR3 loop spans 13 amino acids. Here the CDR3 reads CASSLGRTVEQFF. The CDR3 nucleotides are TGTGCCAGCAGCTTGGGGCGGACGGTTGAGCAGTTCTTC. The full variable domain, with the rest looked up from reference TRBV7-8 and TRBJ2-1, is GAGVSQSPRYKVAKRGQDVALRCDPISGHVSLFWYQQALGQGPEFLTYFQNEAQLDKSGLPSDRFFAERPEGSVSTLKIQRTQQEDSAVYLCASSLGRTVEQFFGPGTRLTVL.

This clone counts as large. The chain is built from TRBV5-5 and TRBJ2-7; a possible D gene is TRBD2 (6 bases). This CDR3 is 16 amino acids long. The germline gives CDR1 SGHKS, CDR2 YYEKEE (reference sequence). Deletions cut 4 bases from V and 0 bases from J, with 17 bases between. CDR3: CASSPLMERASYEQYF. The CDR3 nucleotides read TGTGCCAGCAGCCCTCTGATGGAGCGGGCCTCCTACGAGCAGTACTTC.

This clone has just a few counts. The CDR3 spells CSVVLTPNTGELFF. DNA for the CDR3: TGCAGCGTTGTTCTGACACCCAACACCGGGGAGCTGTTTTTT. The rearrangement joins TRBV29-1 to TRBJ2-2; D remains unclear. The CDR3 has 14 amino acids. The germline V gene has CDR1 SQVTM and CDR2 ANQGSEA. Trimming took off 4 bases at V and 2 bases at J, with 11 bases between the two ends.

This clone was counted only a few times. V is TRBV27 and J is TRBJ1-1; D not certain. V was pared by 5 bases and J by 0 bases, with 13 bases between. CDR3 length equals 15 residues. The germline V gene encodes CDR1 MNHEY and CDR2 SMNVEV (reference sequence). CDR3 nucleotides: TGTGCCAGCAGTCCCTGGGGAGGGATGAACACTGAAGCTTTCTTT. Protein: CASSPWGGMNTEAFF.

The chain is built from TRBV7-9 and TRBJ2-7; the match to TRBD1 covers 7 bases. Germline V gene lookup returns CDR1 SEHNR and CDR2 FQNEAQ (reference sequence). The CDR3 consists of 14 residues. The V segment lost 2 bases and the J segment 3 bases; nucleotides outside the gene matches: 4. The CDR3 loop reads CASSLMTGRYEQYF. Here the CDR3 DNA reads TGTGCCAGCAGCTTAATGACAGGGCGCTACGAGCAGTACTTC.

The chain uses TRBV4-1 and TRBJ2-7; perhaps TRBD1 as D (5 bases). Trimming took off 1 base at V and 2 bases at J, with 15 bases between the two ends. The CDR3 is 16 residues long. Germline assignment: CDR1 MGHRA and CDR2 YSYEKL. As DNA, the CDR3 is TGCGCCAGCAGCCAAGGGAGTAGCAGGGTTACCTACGAGCAGTACTTC. This translates into CASSQGSSRVTYEQYF.

This chain connects TRBV30 to TRBJ1-4; 8 nucleotides match TRBD1. The CDR3 has 14 amino acids. Germline V gene data show CDR1 as GTSNPN and CDR2 as SVGIG (reference sequence). The junction had 3 bases not matched to a gene; V was cut back by 2 bases and J by 4 bases. The CDR3 bases are TGTGCCTGGAGTCCGACAGGGGTTAATGAAAAACTGTTTTTT. Amino acids: CAWSPTGVNEKLFF.

The chain joins TRBV5-5 to TRBJ2-7; D ambiguous. The V end lost 4 bases, the J end lost 2 bases, and 13 bases lay between the germline ends. Germline V gene data show CDR1 as SGHKS and CDR2 as YYEKEE (reference sequence). The CDR3 contains 14 residues. The CDR3 nucleotides are TGTGCCAGCAGCCCGGGTTCGTGGACCTACGAGCAGTACTTC. It specifies CASSPGSWTYEQYF.